Listed below are T cell receptor beta chains from one sample, sequenced in a study of T cells after yellow fever vaccination. TCRdb recomputed calls from the 5' RACE reads with MiXCR, one row per CDR3 protein. The profile shows fewer than 500,000 distinct CDR3 sequences, approximately 19% of them singletons. The sample consisted of PBMCs, taken before the yellow fever booster vaccination. The receptors here all came from a man aged 18 to 35 who received the YFV17D yellow fever vaccine. CDR3s include the opening cysteine and the closing phenylalanine or tryptophan. Each record gives: clone size, D gene, V gene, J gene, CDR3 protein, CDR3 DNA. D genes are given only for firm matches. Only part of the rows carry a size: once, few, many, or a class if the clone is expanded.

few,TRBD1,TRBV7-3,TRBJ2-3,CASSPDRDRGADTQYF,TGTGCCAGCAGCCCAGATCGGGACAGGGGGGCAGATACGCAGTATTTT
few,-,TRBV20-1,TRBJ1-1,CSTGNMNTEAFF,TGCAGCACAGGGAACATGAACACTGAAGCTTTCTTT
-,-,TRBV5-1,TRBJ2-3,CASTTGPRDTQYF,TGCGCCAGCACCACGGGACCTCGGGATACGCAGTATTTT
-,TRBD2,TRBV25-1,TRBJ2-5,CASREVRLAGKETQYF,TGTGCCAGCAGGGAAGTGAGACTAGCGGGGAAAGAGACCCAGTACTTC
few,-,TRBV6-2/TRBV6-3,TRBJ1-1,CASSPPADEAFF,TGTGCCAGCAGCCCACCAGCTGATGAAGCTTTCTTT
-,TRBD1,TRBV6-1,TRBJ1-5,CASSDRDRGWANQPQHF,TGTGCCAGCAGTGACCGGGACAGGGGATGGGCTAATCAGCCCCAGCATTTT
many,-,TRBV2,TRBJ2-5,CASSDGAAGTQYF,TGTGCCAGCAGTGACGGGGCGGCGGGGACCCAGTACTTC
-,TRBD1,TRBV27,TRBJ1-5,CASRGLGQGAVGQPQHF,TGTGCCAGCAGGGGTCTCGGACAGGGGGCGGTTGGTCAGCCCCAGCATTTT
-,TRBD1,TRBV6-5,TRBJ1-6,CASRIPGTGDSPLHF,TGTGCCAGCAGAATCCCCGGGACAGGGGATTCACCCCTCCACTTT
few,-,TRBV7-2,TRBJ2-3,CASTRLLRLGATDTQYF,TGTGCCAGCACACGCCTCCTTCGACTAGGTGCAACAGATACGCAGTATTTT
once,-,TRBV11-2,TRBJ1-2,CASSWGGRAPSGYTF,TGTGCCAGCAGCTGGGGGGGCAGGGCGCCCTCAGGCTACACCTTC
few,-,TRBV7-9,TRBJ1-5,CASSYGAPNQPQHF,TGTGCCAGCAGCTACGGGGCGCCCAATCAGCCCCAGCATTTT
-,-,TRBV5-1,TRBJ1-3,CASSLEPTGSSSGNTIYF,TGCGCCAGCAGCTTGGAGCCGACAGGTTCGAGCTCTGGAAACACCATATATTTT
few,-,TRBV6-1,TRBJ1-2,CASSGLINYGYTF,TGTGCCAGCAGTGGACTGATTAACTATGGCTACACCTTC
few,-,TRBV9,TRBJ1-5,CASSPSSGFYPEPQHF,TGTGCCAGCAGCCCTAGTTCGGGGTTTTATCCGGAGCCCCAGCATTTT
few,-,TRBV29-1,TRBJ2-5,CSVAKNIQETQYF,TGCAGCGTTGCCAAAAATATACAAGAGACCCAGTACTTC
-,-,TRBV7-9,TRBJ2-4,CASSSTVELAKNIQYF,TGTGCCAGCAGCTCCACGGTGGAGTTAGCCAAAAACATTCAGTACTTC
many,-,TRBV20-1,TRBJ2-4,CSAGSFRNIQYF,TGCAGTGCTGGTTCTTTTCGAAACATTCAGTACTTC
few,TRBD2,TRBV4-2,TRBJ2-5,CASSLPSGGVQETQYF,TGTGCCAGCAGCCTACCTAGCGGGGGGGTCCAAGAGACCCAGTACTTC
few,TRBD2,TRBV5-1,TRBJ2-3,CASSRTGTTTDTQYF,TGCGCCAGCAGCCGGACCGGGACTACCACAGATACGCAGTATTTT
-,-,TRBV5-6,TRBJ1-2,CASSRGISYTF,TGTGCCAGCAGCCGAGGGATTTCCTACACCTTC
few,-,TRBV6-5,TRBJ1-1,CASSYSTLGNTEAFF,TGTGCCAGCAGTTACTCGACGCTGGGGAACACTGAAGCTTTCTTT
-,TRBD2,TRBV7-2,TRBJ2-5,CASSVWSGGRETQYF,TGTGCCAGCAGCGTCTGGTCGGGGGGGCGGGAGACCCAGTACTTC
few,-,TRBV5-4,TRBJ1-1,CASSDWTAKHTEAFF,TGTGCCAGCAGCGATTGGACAGCTAAGCACACTGAAGCTTTCTTT
few,-,TRBV27,TRBJ2-1,CASIWNSEQFF,TGTGCCAGCATCTGGAACAGTGAGCAGTTCTTC
many,TRBD1,TRBV20-1,TRBJ1-2,CSAEGARANYGYTF,TGCAGTGCTGAGGGGGCCCGGGCTAACTATGGCTACACCTTC
-,-,TRBV2,TRBJ1-5,CASSLQGSWQPQHF,TGTGCCAGCAGTCTTCAGGGAAGTTGGCAGCCCCAGCATTTT
few,-,TRBV6-2/TRBV6-3,TRBJ2-3,CASSSFWDPDTQYF,TGTGCCAGCAGTTCATTTTGGGACCCAGATACGCAGTATTTT
-,-,TRBV19,TRBJ1-2,CASSIGVVYGYTF,TGTGCCAGTAGTATCGGAGTAGTCTATGGCTACACCTTC
-,-,TRBV5-5,TRBJ1-5,CASSLETGEKQPQHF,TGTGCCAGCAGCTTGGAGACGGGAGAAAAACAGCCCCAGCATTTT
-,-,TRBV7-3,TRBJ1-1,CASSLPGTEAFF,TGTGCCAGCAGCCTTCCTGGCACTGAAGCTTTCTTT
-,-,TRBV10-3,TRBJ2-3,CAISESGPDTQYF,TGTGCCATCAGTGAGTCGGGGCCAGATACGCAGTATTTT
many,TRBD1,TRBV6-2/TRBV6-3,TRBJ1-1,CASSPDRGLNTEAFF,TGTGCCAGCAGCCCGGACAGGGGGCTTAACACTGAAGCTTTCTTT
-,-,TRBV5-1,TRBJ1-5,CASSLGSYSNQPQHF,TGCGCCAGCAGCTTGGGCTCTTATAGCAATCAGCCCCAGCATTTT
-,TRBD1,TRBV7-2,TRBJ1-2,CASSQQQGGYGYTF,TGTGCCAGCAGCCAACAACAGGGGGGCTATGGCTACACCTTC
few,TRBD2,TRBV24-1,TRBJ2-5,CATSDFGRGEETQYF,TGTGCCACCAGTGATTTCGGGCGGGGGGAGGAGACCCAGTACTTC
-,TRBD2,TRBV5-6,TRBJ2-3,CASASGPTDTQYF,TGTGCCAGCGCTAGCGGACCCACAGATACGCAGTATTTT
few,-,TRBV9,TRBJ2-5,CASSVGGLQETQYF,TGTGCCAGCAGCGTCGGGGGGCTCCAAGAGACCCAGTACTTC
-,TRBD1,TRBV29-1,TRBJ1-2,CSVQVPGQGNSGYTF,TGCAGCGTCCAGGTACCGGGACAGGGGAACTCTGGCTACACCTTC
few,-,TRBV6-6,TRBJ1-1,CASSFGRENTEAFF,TGTGCCAGCAGTTTTGGAAGAGAGAACACTGAAGCTTTCTTT
-,-,TRBV10-3,TRBJ1-1,CATGLQGTEAFF,TGTGCCACCGGACTGCAGGGTACTGAAGCTTTCTTT
few,-,TRBV7-9,TRBJ2-4,CASSFGGQGYIQYF,TGTGCCAGCAGCTTTGGGGGGCAGGGGTACATTCAGTACTTC
once,-,TRBV12-3/TRBV12-4,TRBJ1-4,CASKSRVEKLFF,TGTGCCAGCAAATCCCGAGTCGAAAAACTGTTTTTT
-,-,TRBV20-1,TRBJ1-5,CSAPEGQNSNQPQHF,TGCAGTGCACCAGAGGGGCAGAATAGCAATCAGCCCCAGCATTTT
-,TRBD2,TRBV18,TRBJ2-5,CASSPRTSGGYLQETQYF,TGTGCCAGCTCACCGAGGACTAGCGGGGGTTACCTCCAAGAGACCCAGTACTTC
few,TRBD2,TRBV20-1,TRBJ2-1,CSARDRARGLLQFF,TGCAGTGCTAGAGATAGGGCGCGGGGGTTGTTACAGTTCTTC
few,-,TRBV29-1,TRBJ2-3,CSVLPGATDTQYF,TGCAGCGTTTTACCGGGGGCTACAGATACGCAGTATTTT
few,TRBD2,TRBV5-1,TRBJ2-3,CASSLTSGGRGDTQYF,TGCGCCAGCAGCCTAACTAGCGGGGGGCGTGGAGATACGCAGTATTTT
-,TRBD2,TRBV6-6,TRBJ2-3,CASRTTKRGGTDTQYF,TGTGCCAGCAGAACCACCAAGCGGGGGGGCACAGATACGCAGTATTTT
-,TRBD1,TRBV12-3/TRBV12-4,TRBJ2-7,CASSQYRGSDQYEQYF,TGTGCCAGCAGTCAATACAGGGGCTCCGACCAATACGAGCAGTACTTC
-,-,TRBV5-1,TRBJ2-3,CASSLTPSSTDTQYF,TGCGCCAGCAGCTTGACTCCGTCAAGCACAGATACGCAGTATTTT
few,-,TRBV5-1,TRBJ2-6,CASSFYESGANVLTF,TGCGCCAGCAGCTTTTATGAGTCTGGGGCCAACGTCCTGACTTTC
-,-,TRBV7-3,TRBJ1-1,CASSPGHGVGTEAFF,TGTGCCAGCAGCCCGGGCCATGGGGTAGGCACTGAAGCTTTCTTT
once,TRBD1,TRBV4-2,TRBJ1-1,CASSRTGSPGTEAFF,TGTGCCAGCAGCCGGACAGGGTCCCCGGGCACTGAAGCTTTCTTT
few,-,TRBV4-3,TRBJ1-6,CASRGGQYNSPLHF,TGCGCCAGCAGAGGGGGGCAGTATAATTCACCCCTCCACTTT